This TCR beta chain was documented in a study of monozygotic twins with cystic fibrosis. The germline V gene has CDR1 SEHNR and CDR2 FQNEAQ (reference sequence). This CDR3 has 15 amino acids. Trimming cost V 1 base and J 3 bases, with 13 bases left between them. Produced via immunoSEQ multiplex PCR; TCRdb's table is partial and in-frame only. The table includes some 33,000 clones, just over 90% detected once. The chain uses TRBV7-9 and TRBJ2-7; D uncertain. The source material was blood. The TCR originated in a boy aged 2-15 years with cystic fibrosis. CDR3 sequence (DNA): TGTGCCAGCAGCTTAGGAGCCAGCGACCTCTACGAGCAGTACTTC. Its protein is CASSLGASDLYEQYF.